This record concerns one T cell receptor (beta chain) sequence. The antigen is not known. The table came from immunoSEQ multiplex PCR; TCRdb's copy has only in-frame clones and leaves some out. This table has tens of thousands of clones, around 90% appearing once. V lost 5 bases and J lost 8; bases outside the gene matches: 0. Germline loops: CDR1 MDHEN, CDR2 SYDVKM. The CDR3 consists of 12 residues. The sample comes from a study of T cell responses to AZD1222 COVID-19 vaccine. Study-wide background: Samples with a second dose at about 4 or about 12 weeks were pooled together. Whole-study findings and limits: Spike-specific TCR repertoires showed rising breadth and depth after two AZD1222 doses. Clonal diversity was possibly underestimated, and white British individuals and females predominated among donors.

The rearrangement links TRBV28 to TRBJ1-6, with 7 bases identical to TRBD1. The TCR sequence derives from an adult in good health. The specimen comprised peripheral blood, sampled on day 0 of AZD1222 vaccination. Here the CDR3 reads CASSTGDSPLHF. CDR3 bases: TGTGCCAGCAGTACAGGGGATTCACCCCTCCACTTT.